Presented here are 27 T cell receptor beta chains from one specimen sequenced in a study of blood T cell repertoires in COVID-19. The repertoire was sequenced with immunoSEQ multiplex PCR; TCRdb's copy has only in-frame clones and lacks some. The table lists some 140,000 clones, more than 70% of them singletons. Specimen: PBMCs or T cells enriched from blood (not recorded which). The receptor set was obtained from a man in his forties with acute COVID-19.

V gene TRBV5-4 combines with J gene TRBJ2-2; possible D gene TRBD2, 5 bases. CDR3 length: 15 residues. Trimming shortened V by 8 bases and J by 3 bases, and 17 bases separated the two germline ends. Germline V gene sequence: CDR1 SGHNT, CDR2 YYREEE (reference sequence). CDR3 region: CASRPGIGDTGELFF. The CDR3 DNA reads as TGTGCCAGTCGGCCAGGTATCGGGGACACCGGGGAGCTGTTTTTT.

For the CDR3, the DNA is TGCAGTGCTAGTTCTGAACTTTATGGCTACACCTTC. It is translated as CSASSELYGYTF. The chain combines TRBV20-1 with TRBJ1-2; D unresolved. The CDR3 sequence is 12 residues long. Trimming took 3 bases from V and 5 from J, leaving 10 bases between them. Germline V gene sequence: CDR1 DFQATT, CDR2 SNEGSKA (reference sequence).

The CDR3 DNA is TGCGCCAGCAGCTTGGGATTTCTAGGAGGGGCTAACTATGGCTACACCTTC. Protein product: CASSLGFLGGANYGYTF. The chain links TRBV5-1 to TRBJ1-2, with D possibly being TRBD1 (5 bases). Germline assignment: CDR1 SGHRS and CDR2 YFSETQ. The CDR3 is made up of 17 amino acids. V gave up 0 bases and J gave up 0 bases, with 15 bases separating them. Full variable domain (remainder filled in from reference TRBV5-1 and TRBJ1-2): KAGVTQTPRYLIKTRGQQVTLSCSPISGHRSVSWYQQTPGQGLQFLFEYFSETQRNKGNFPGRFSGRQFSNSRSEMNVSTLELGDSALYLCASSLGFLGGANYGYTFGSGTRLTVV.

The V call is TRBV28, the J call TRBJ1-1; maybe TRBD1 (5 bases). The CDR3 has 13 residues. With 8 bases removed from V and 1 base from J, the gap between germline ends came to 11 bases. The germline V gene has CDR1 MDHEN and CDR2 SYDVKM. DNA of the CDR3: TGTGCCAGCCACACCACAGGGAACACTGAAGCTTTCTTT. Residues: CASHTTGNTEAFF. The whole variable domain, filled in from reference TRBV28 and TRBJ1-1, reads DVKVTQSSRYLVKRTGEKVFLECVQDMDHENMFWYRQDPGLGLRLIYFSYDVKMKEKGDIPEGYSVSREKKERFSLILESASTNQTSMYLCASHTTGNTEAFFGQGTRLTVV.

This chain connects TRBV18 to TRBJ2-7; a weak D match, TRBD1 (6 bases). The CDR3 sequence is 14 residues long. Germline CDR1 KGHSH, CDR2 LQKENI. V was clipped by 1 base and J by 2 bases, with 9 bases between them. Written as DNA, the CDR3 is TGTGCCAGCTCACCACAACAGGGTACCTACGAGCAGTACTTC. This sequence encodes CASSPQQGTYEQYF.

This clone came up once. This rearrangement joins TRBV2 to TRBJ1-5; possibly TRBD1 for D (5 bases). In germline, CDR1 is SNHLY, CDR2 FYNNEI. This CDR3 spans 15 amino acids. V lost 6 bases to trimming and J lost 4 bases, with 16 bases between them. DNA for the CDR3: TGTGCCAGCAGCGCCAGGGTTCATGGGAATCAGCCCCAGCATTTT. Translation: CASSARVHGNQPQHF. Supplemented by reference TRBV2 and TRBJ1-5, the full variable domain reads EPEVTQTPSHQVTQMGQEVILRCVPISNHLYFYWYRQILGQKVEFLVSFYNNEISEKSEIFDDQFSVERPDGSNFTLKIRSTKLEDSAMYFCASSARVHGNQPQHFGDGTRLSIL.

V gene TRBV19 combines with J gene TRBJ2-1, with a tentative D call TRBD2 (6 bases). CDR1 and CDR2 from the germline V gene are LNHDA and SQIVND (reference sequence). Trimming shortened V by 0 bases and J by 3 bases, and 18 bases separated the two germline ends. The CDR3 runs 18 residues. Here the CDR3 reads CASSIDLPSAQVYNEQFF. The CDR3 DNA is TGTGCCAGTAGTATAGATTTACCTAGCGCACAGGTCTACAATGAGCAGTTCTTC.

The CDR3 here is CAWGQGPRQPQHF. CDR3 DNA: TGTGCCTGGGGGCAGGGTCCGCGACAGCCCCAGCATTTT. V usage is TRBV30 and J usage is TRBJ1-5; the D gene is possibly TRBD1 (5 bases). Trimming left V 5 bases short and J 7 bases short, with 15 bases between. Germline V CDR1 and CDR2: GTSNPN, SVGIG (reference sequence). This CDR3 has 13 residues.

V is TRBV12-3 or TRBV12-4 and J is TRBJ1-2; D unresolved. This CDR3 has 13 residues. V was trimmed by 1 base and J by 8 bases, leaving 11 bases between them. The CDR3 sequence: CASSLGLVLGYTF. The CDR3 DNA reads TGTGCCAGCAGTTTAGGGCTCGTCCTGGGCTACACCTTC.

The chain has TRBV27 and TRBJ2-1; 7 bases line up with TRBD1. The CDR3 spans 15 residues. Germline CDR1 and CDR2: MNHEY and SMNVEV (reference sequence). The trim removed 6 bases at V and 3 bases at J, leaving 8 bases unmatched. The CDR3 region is CASSFDRAGYNEQFF. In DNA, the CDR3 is TGTGCCAGCAGCTTTGACAGGGCGGGCTACAATGAGCAGTTCTTC.

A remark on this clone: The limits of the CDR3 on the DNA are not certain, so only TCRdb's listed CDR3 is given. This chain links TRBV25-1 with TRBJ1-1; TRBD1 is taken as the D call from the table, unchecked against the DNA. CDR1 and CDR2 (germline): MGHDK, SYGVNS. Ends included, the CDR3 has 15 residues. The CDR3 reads CASSGAHFGNTEAFF.

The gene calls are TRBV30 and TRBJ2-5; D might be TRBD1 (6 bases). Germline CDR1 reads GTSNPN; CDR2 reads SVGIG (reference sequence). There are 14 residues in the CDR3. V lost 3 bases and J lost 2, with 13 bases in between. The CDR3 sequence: CAWRKQGDQETQYF. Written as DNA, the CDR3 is TGTGCCTGGAGGAAACAGGGAGATCAAGAGACCCAGTACTTC.

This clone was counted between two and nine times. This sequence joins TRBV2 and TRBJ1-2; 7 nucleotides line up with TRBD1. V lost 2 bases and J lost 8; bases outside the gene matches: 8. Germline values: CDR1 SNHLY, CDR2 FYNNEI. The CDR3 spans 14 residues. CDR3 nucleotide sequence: TGTGCCAGCAGTGAATTGGGACAGATAAGGGGCTACACCTTC. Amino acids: CASSELGQIRGYTF.

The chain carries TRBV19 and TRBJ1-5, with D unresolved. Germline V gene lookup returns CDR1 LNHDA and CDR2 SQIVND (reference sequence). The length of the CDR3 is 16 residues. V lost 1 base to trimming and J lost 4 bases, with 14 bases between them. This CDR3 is CASSIVRSGGNQPQHF. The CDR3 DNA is TGTGCCAGTAGTATAGTGCGGTCCGGAGGGAATCAGCCCCAGCATTTT.

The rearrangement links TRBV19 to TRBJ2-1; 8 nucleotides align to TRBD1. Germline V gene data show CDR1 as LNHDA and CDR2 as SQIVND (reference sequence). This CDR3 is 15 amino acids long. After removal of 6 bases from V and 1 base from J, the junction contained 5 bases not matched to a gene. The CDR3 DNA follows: TGTGCCAGTAGCAAAACAGGGGGTTCCTACAATGAGCAGTTCTTC. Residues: CASSKTGGSYNEQFF.

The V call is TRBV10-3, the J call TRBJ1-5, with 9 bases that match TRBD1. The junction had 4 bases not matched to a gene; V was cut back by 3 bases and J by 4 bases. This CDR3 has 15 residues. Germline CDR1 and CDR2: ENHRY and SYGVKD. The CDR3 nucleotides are TGTGCCATCAGTGAAACAGGGGGCGCGAATCAGCCCCAGCATTTT. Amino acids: CAISETGGANQPQHF.

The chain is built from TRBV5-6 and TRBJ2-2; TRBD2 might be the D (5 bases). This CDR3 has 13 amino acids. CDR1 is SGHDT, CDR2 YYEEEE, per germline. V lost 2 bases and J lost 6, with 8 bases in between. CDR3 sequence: CASSFMGAGELFF. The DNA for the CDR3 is TGTGCCAGCAGCTTCATGGGAGCCGGGGAGCTGTTTTTT.

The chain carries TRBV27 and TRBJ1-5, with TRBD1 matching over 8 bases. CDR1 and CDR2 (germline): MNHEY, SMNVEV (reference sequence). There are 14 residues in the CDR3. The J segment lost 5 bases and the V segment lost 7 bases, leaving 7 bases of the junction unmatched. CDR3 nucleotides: TGTGCCAGCAAGGAGACAGGGGACCATCAGCCCCAGCATTTT. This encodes CASKETGDHQPQHF.

CDR3 amino acids: CASSSRSGNTGELFF. The CDR3 bases are TGTGCCAGCAGCTCAAGATCGGGGAACACCGGGGAGCTGTTTTTT. This chain joins TRBV7-9 and TRBJ2-2; D is undetermined. The CDR3 runs to 15 residues. The germline gives CDR1 SEHNR, CDR2 FQNEAQ (reference sequence). Trimming left V 4 bases short and J 1 base short, with 10 bases between.

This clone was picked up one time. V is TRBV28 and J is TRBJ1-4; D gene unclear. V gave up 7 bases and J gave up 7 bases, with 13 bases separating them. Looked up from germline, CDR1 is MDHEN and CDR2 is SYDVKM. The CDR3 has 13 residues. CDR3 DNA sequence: TGTGCCAGCATCATGGAGGGAGGTGAAAAACTGTTTTTT. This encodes CASIMEGGEKLFF.

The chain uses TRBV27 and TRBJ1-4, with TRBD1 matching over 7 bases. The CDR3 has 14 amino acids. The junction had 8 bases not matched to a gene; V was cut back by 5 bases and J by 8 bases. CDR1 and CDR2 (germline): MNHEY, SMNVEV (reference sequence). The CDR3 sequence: CASSLQGPGEKLFF. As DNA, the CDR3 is TGTGCCAGCAGTCTACAGGGGCCGGGCGAAAAACTGTTTTTT.

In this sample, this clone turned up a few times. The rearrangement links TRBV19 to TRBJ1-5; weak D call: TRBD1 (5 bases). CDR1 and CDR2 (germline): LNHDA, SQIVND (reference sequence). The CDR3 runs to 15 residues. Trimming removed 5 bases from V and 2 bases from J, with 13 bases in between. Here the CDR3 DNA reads TGTGCCAGTAGTCCGCAGGGCGCTGGCAATCAGCCCCAGCATTTT. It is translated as CASSPQGAGNQPQHF. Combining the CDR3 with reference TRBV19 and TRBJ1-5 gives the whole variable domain DGGITQSPKYLFRKEGQNVTLSCEQNLNHDAMYWYRQDPGQGLRLIYYSQIVNDFQKGDIAEGYSVSREKKESFPLTVTSAQKNPTAFYLCASSPQGAGNQPQHFGDGTRLSIL.

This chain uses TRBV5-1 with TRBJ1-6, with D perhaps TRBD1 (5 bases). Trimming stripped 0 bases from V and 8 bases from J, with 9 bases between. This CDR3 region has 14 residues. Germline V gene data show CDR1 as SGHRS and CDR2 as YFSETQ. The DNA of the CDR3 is TGCGCCAGCAGCTTGGATGCGGGGCATTCACCCCTCCACTTT. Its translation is CASSLDAGHSPLHF.

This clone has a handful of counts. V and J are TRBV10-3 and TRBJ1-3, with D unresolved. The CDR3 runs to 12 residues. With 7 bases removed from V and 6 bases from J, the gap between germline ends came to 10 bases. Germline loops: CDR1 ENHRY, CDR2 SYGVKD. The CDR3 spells CAITGNENTIYF. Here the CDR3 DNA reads TGTGCCATCACGGGGAATGAAAACACCATATATTTT.

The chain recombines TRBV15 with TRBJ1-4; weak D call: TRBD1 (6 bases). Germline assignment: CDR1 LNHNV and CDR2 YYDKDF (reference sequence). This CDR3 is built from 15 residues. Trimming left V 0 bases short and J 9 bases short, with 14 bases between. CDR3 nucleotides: TGTGCCACCAGCAGAGAACGAGGCAGGGGCCAAAAACTGTTTTTT. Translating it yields CATSRERGRGQKLFF. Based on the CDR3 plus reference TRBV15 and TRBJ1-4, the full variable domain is DAMVIQNPRYQVTQFGKPVTLSCSQTLNHNVMYWYQQKSSQAPKLLFHYYDKDFNNEADTPDNFQSRRPNTSFCFLDIRSPGLGDTAMYLCATSRERGRGQKLFFGSGTQLSVL.

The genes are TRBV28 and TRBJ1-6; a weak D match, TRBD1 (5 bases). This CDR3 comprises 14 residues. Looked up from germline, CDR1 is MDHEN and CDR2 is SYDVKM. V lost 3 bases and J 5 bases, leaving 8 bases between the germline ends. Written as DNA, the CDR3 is TGTGCCAGCAGTTTTGGCAGGGATAATTCACCCCTCCACTTT. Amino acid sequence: CASSFGRDNSPLHF.

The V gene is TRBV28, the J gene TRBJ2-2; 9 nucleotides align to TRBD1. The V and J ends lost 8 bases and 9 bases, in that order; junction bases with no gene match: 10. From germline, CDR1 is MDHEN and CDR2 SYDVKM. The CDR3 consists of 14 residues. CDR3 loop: CASGGDRAPRELFF. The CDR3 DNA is TGTGCCAGCGGGGGGGACAGGGCACCTAGGGAGCTGTTTTTT.